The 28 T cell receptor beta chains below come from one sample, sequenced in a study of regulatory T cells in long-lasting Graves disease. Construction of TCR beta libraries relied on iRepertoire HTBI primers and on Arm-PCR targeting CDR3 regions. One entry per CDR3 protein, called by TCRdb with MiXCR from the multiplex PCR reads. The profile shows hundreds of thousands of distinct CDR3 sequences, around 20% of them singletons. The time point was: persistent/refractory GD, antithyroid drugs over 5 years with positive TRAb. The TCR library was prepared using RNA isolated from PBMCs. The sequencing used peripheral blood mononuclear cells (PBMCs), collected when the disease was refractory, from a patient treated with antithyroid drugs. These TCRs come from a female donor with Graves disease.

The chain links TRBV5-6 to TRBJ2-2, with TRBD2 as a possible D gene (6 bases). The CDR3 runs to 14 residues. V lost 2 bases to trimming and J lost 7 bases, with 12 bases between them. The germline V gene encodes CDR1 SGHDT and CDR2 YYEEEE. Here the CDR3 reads CASSFPSEGGELFF. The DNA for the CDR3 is TGTGCCAGCAGCTTCCCCTCGGAGGGCGGGGAGCTGTTTTTT.

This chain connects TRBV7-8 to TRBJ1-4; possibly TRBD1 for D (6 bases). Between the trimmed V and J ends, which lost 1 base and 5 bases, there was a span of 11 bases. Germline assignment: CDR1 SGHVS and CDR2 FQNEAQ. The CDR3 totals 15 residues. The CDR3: CASSLEWDTNEKLFF. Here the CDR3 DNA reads TGTGCCAGCAGCTTAGAGTGGGACACCAATGAAAAACTGTTTTTT.

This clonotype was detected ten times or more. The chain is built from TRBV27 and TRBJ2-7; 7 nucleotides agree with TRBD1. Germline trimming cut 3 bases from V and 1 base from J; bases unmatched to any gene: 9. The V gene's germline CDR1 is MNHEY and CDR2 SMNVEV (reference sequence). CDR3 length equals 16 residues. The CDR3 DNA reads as TGTGCCAGCAGTTTGCTCCCCGGGACAGTATCCTACGAGCAGTACTTC. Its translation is CASSLLPGTVSYEQYF.

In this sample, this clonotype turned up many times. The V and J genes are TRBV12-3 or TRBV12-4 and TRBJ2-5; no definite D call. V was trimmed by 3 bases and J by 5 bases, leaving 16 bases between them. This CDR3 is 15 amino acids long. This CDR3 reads CASSLGRNSLETQYF. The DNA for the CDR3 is TGTGCCAGCAGTTTGGGCAGGAATAGTCTTGAGACCCAGTACTTC.

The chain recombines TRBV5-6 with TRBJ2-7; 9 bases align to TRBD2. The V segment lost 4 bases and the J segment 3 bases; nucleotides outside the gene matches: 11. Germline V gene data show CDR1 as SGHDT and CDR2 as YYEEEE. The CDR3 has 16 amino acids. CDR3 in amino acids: CASSPLGSGRFYEQYF. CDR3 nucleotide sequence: TGTGCCAGCAGCCCCCTGGGGAGCGGGAGGTTCTACGAGCAGTACTTC.

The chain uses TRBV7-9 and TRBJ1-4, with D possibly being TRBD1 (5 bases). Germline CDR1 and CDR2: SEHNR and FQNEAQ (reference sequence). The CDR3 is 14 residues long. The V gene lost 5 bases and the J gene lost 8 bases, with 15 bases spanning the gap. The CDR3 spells CASSRSQGWEKLFF. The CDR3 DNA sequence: TGTGCCAGCAGCCGGAGCCAGGGATGGGAAAAACTGTTTTTT.

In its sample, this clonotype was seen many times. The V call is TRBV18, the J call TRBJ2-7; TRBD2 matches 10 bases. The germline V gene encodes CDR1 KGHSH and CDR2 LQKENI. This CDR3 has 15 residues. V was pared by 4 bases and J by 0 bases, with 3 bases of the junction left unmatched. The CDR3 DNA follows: TGTGCCAGCTCACACAGCGGGAGGGTCTCCTACGAGCAGTACTTC. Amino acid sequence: CASSHSGRVSYEQYF.

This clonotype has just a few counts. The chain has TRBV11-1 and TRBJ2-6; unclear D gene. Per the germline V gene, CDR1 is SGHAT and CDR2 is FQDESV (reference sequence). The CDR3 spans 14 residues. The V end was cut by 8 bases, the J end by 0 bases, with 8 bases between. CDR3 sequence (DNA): TGTGCCAGCGTACACAACTCTGGGGCCAACGTCCTGACTTTC. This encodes CASVHNSGANVLTF.

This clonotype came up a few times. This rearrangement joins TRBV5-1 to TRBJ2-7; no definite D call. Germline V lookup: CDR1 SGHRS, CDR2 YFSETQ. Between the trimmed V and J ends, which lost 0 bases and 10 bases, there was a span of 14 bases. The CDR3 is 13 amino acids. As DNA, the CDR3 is TGCGCCAGCAGCTTGGGTGAGGCCCATCTCCAGTACTTC. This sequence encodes CASSLGEAHLQYF. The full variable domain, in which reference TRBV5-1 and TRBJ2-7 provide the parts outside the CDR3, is KAGVTQTPRYLIKTRGQQVTLSCSPISGHRSVSWYQQTPGQGLQFLFEYFSETQRNKGNFPGRFSGRQFSNSRSEMNVSTLELGDSALYLCASSLGEAHLQYFGPGTRLTVT.

CDR3 DNA sequence: TGCGCCAGCAGCCAAGTGGCCGTGGGCAATTCACCCCTCCACTTT. As protein: CASSQVAVGNSPLHF. The chain combines TRBV4-1 with TRBJ1-6; D remains ambiguous. This CDR3 has 15 amino acids. Trimming shortened V by 1 base and J by 7 bases, and 11 bases separated the two germline ends. CDR1 is MGHRA, CDR2 YSYEKL, per germline.

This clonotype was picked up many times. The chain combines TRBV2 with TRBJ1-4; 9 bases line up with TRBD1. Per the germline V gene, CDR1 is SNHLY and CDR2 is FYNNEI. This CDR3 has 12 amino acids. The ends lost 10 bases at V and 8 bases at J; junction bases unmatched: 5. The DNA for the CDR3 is TGTGCCAACGGGGGACAGGGCGAAAAACTGTTTTTT. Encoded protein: CANGGQGEKLFF.

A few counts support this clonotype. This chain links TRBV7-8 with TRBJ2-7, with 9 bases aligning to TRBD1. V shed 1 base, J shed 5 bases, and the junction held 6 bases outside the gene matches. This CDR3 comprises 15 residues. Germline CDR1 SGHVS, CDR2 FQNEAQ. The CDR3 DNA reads TGTGCCAGCAGCTTAGGCCTAGGGACAGGGAACGAGCAGTACTTC. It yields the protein CASSLGLGTGNEQYF. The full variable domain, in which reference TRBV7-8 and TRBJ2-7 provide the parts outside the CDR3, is GAGVSQSPRYKVAKRGQDVALRCDPISGHVSLFWYQQALGQGPEFLTYFQNEAQLDKSGLPSDRFFAERPEGSVSTLKIQRTQQEDSAVYLCASSLGLGTGNEQYFGPGTRLTVT.

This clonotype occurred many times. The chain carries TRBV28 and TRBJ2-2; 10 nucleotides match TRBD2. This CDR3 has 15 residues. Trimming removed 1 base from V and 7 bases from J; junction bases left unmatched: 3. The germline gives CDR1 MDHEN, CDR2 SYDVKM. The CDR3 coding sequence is TGTGCCAGCAGTTTATTAGCGGGAGGTAACGGGGAGCTGTTTTTT. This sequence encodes CASSLLAGGNGELFF.

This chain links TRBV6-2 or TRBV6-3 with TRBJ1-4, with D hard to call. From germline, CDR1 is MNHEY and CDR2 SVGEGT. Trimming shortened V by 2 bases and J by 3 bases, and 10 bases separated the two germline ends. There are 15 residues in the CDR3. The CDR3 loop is CASSYRVEPNEKLFF. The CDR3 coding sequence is TGTGCCAGCAGTTACAGGGTGGAACCTAATGAAAAACTGTTTTTT.

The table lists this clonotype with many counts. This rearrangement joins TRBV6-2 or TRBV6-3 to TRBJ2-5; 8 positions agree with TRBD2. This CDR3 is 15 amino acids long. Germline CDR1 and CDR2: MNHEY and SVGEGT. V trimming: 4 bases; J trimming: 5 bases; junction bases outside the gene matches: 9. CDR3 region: CASSLQAGVYETQYF. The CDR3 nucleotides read TGTGCCAGCAGTTTACAAGCGGGAGTTTATGAGACCCAGTACTTC.

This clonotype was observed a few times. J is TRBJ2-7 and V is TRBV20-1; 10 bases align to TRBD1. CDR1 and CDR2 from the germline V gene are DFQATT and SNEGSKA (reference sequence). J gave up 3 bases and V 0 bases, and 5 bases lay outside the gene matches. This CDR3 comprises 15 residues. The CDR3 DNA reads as TGCAGTGCTAGAGATCGGGGGACAGGGGACTACGAGCAGTACTTC. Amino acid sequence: CSARDRGTGDYEQYF.

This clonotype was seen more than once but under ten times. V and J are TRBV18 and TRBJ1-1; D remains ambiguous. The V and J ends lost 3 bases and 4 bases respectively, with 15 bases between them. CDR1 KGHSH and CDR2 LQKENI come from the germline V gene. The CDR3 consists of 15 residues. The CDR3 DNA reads TGTGCCAGCTCACCGGTGGAGGATTTAGGCACTGAAGCTTTCTTT. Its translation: CASSPVEDLGTEAFF.

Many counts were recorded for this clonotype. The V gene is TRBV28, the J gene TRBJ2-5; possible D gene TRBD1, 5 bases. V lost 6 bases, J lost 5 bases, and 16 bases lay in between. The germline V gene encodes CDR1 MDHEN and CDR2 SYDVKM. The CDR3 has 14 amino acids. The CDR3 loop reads CASSPLRGSETQYF. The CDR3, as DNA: TGTGCCAGCAGCCCACTTAGGGGATCGGAGACCCAGTACTTC.

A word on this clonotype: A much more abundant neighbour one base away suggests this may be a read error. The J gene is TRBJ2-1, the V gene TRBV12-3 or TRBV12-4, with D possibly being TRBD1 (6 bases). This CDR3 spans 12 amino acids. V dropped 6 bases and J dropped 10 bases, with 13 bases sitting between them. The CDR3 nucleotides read TGTGCCAGCAGCCGTACAGGGATCGAGCAGTTCTTC. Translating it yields CASSRTGIEQFF.

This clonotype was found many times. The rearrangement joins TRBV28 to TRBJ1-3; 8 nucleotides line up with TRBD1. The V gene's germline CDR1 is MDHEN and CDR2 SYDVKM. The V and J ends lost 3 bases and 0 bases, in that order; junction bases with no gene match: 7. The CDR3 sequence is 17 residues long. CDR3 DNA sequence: TGTGCCAGCAGTTTTTTTGGGACAGGTGGCTCTGGAAACACCATATATTTT. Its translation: CASSFFGTGGSGNTIYF.

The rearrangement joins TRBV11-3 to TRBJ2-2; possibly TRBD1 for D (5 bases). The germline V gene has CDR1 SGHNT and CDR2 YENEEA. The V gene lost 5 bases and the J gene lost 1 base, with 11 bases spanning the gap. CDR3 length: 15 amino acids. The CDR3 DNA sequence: TGTGCCAGCAGCCAACAGGTTCAGAACACCGGGGAGCTGTTTTTT. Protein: CASSQQVQNTGELFF.

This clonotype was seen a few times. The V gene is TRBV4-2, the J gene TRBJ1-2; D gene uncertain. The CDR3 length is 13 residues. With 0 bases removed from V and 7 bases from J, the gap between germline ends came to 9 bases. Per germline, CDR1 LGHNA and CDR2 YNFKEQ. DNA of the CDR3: TGTGCCAGCAGCCAAGAGAAAGGGATTGGCTACACCTTC. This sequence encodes CASSQEKGIGYTF.

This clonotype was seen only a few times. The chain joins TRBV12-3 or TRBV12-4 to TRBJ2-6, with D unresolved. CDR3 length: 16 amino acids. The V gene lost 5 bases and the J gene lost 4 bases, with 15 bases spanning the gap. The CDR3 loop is CASSPRSGYGANVLTF. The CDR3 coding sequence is TGTGCCAGCAGTCCACGGTCCGGGTACGGGGCCAACGTCCTGACTTTC.

CDR3 sequence: CSARPGSDTGELFF. The CDR3 DNA reads TGCAGTGCTAGACCCGGGAGTGACACCGGGGAGCTGTTTTTT. The chain carries TRBV20-1 and TRBJ2-2; D may be TRBD2 (6 bases). Germline V lookup: CDR1 DFQATT, CDR2 SNEGSKA (reference sequence). This CDR3 comprises 14 residues. Trimming shortened V by 2 bases and J by 3 bases, and 10 bases separated the two germline ends.

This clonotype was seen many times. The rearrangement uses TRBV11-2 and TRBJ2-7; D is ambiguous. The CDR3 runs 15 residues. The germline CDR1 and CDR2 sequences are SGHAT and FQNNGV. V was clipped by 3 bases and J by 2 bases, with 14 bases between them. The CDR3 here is CASSLQVRPTYEQYF. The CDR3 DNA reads TGTGCCAGCAGCTTGCAGGTCAGGCCGACCTACGAGCAGTACTTC. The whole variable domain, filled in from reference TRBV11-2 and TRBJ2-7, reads EAGVAQSPRYKIIEKRQSVAFWCNPISGHATLYWYQQILGQGPKLLIQFQNNGVVDDSQLPKDRFSAERLKGVDSTLKIQPAKLEDSAVYLCASSLQVRPTYEQYFGPGTRLTVT.

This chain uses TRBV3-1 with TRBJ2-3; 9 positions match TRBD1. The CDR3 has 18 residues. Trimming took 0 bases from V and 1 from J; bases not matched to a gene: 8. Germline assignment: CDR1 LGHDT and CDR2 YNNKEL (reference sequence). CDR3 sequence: CASSQEVRRTGGTDTQYF. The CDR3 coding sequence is TGTGCCAGCAGCCAAGAGGTCAGAAGGACAGGGGGCACAGATACGCAGTATTTT.

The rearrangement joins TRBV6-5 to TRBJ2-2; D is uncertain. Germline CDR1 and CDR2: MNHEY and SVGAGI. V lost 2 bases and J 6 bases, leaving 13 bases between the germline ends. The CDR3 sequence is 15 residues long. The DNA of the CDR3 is TGTGCCAGCAGTTACCGTCCCATGCTGGCCGGGGAGCTGTTTTTT. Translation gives CASSYRPMLAGELFF.

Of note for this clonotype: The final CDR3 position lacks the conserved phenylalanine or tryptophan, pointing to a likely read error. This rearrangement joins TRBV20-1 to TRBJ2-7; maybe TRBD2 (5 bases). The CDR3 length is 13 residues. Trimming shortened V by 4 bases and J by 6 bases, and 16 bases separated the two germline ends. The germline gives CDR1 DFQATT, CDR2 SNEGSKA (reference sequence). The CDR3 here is CSAKTRELREQYL. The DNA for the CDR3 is TGCAGTGCTAAGACCCGGGAACTACGCGAGCAGTACCTC.